Below are 15 T cell receptor beta chains sequenced from a single sample in a study of T cells in Graves' hyperthyroidism and ophthalmopathy. Amplification targeted TCR beta CDR3 regions from RNA transcripts. During a first-round RT-PCR of the TCR CDR3, the HTBI primer set was used. TCRdb re-called the multiplex PCR reads through MiXCR, storing one row per CDR3 protein. Among 300,000 to 450,000 distinct CDR3 sequences listed, roughly 25% were seen once. Sequencing used blood. These receptors all come from a man aged 50-59 years with Graves' hyperthyroidism.

The chain employs TRBV6-2 or TRBV6-3 and TRBJ1-4; the D gene is possibly TRBD1 (5 bases). Deletions cut 6 bases from V and 6 bases from J, with 17 bases between. The CDR3 totals 15 residues. Germline CDR1 and CDR2: MNHEY and SVGEGT. The CDR3 nucleotides read TGTGCCAGCAGGACGTCCGGGGCCCGGGATGAAAAACTGTTTTTT. As protein: CASRTSGARDEKLFF.

The chain employs TRBV27 and TRBJ2-1; no clear D. The CDR3 is made up of 18 amino acids. V lost 5 bases and J lost 2, with 22 bases in between. Germline lookup yields CDR1 MNHEY and CDR2 SMNVEV (reference sequence). The chain's CDR3 is CASSMSGVIGSAYNEQFF. DNA for the CDR3: TGTGCCAGCAGTATGTCTGGAGTGATAGGAAGTGCCTACAATGAGCAGTTCTTC.

Many counts were recorded for this clonotype. The rearrangement joins TRBV11-3 to TRBJ2-2; 7 nucleotides align to TRBD2. The CDR3 runs to 16 residues. Germline CDR1 SGHNT, CDR2 YENEEA. V shed 4 bases and J 0 bases; nucleotides not matched to a gene: 5. CDR3 loop: CASSSRLAANTGELFF. CDR3 nucleotides: TGTGCCAGCAGCTCCCGACTAGCCGCGAACACCGGGGAGCTGTTTTTT.

This clonotype was seen ten or more times. This rearrangement joins TRBV28 to TRBJ2-5; 10 bases are shared with TRBD2. This CDR3 region has 15 residues. V gave up 7 bases and J gave up 7 bases; unmatched junction bases: 12. CDR1 and CDR2 (germline): MDHEN, SYDVKM. The chain's CDR3 is CASTTPLAGAVTQYF. The DNA of the CDR3 is TGTGCCAGCACTACGCCCCTAGCGGGAGCGGTGACCCAGTACTTC.

This clonotype was counted a few times. V is TRBV5-1 and J is TRBJ1-1; D possibly corresponds to TRBD1 (5 bases). Trimming took 6 bases from V and 1 from J, leaving 13 bases between them. Germline V lookup: CDR1 SGHRS, CDR2 YFSETQ. This CDR3 is 14 amino acids long. CDR3 in amino acids: CASKLATGNTEAFF. As DNA, the CDR3 is TGCGCCAGCAAACTCGCCACAGGGAACACTGAAGCTTTCTTT.

V gene TRBV11-2 combines with J gene TRBJ2-1; a weak D match, TRBD2 (6 bases). The germline V gene has CDR1 SGHAT and CDR2 FQNNGV. V was clipped by 5 bases and J by 4 bases, with 15 bases between them. The CDR3 contains 15 residues. CDR3 region: CASSPLSGVYNEQFF. The DNA of the CDR3 is TGTGCCAGCAGCCCCCTGTCGGGGGTTTACAATGAGCAGTTCTTC.

The chain is built from TRBV28 and TRBJ2-2, with a weak D call TRBD2 (6 bases). Germline CDR1 MDHEN, CDR2 SYDVKM. The CDR3 runs to 17 residues. V shed 7 bases and J shed 5 bases, with 23 bases lying between them. The CDR3 is CASNSEGKWKGTGELFF. The CDR3 region has the DNA TGTGCCAGCAATTCGGAGGGGAAGTGGAAGGGAACCGGGGAGCTGTTTTTT.

This rearrangement joins TRBV7-2 to TRBJ1-1; no clear D gene. Trimming removed 2 bases at V and 0 bases at J, with 19 bases between. Germline V gives CDR1 SGHTA, CDR2 FQGNSA. The CDR3 totals 18 residues. CDR3 DNA: TGTGCCAGCAGCTTAACCACATACAGAGGCTTAATGAACACTGAAGCTTTCTTT. Its protein is CASSLTTYRGLMNTEAFF.

The chain links TRBV30 to TRBJ1-2, with TRBD1 matching over 7 bases. The J segment lost 7 bases and the V segment lost 3 bases, leaving 8 bases of the junction unmatched. The CDR3 totals 13 residues. CDR1 is GTSNPN, CDR2 SVGIG, per germline (reference sequence). The CDR3 DNA reads TGTGCCTGGAGCATACAGGGGAGGGGTGGCTACACCTTC. Its protein is CAWSIQGRGGYTF. The whole variable domain, filled in from reference TRBV30 and TRBJ1-2, reads SQTIHQWPATLVQPVGSPLSLECTVEGTSNPNLYWYRQAAGRGLQLLFYSVGIGQISSEVPQNLSASRPQDRQFILSSKKLLLSDSGFYLCAWSIQGRGGYTFGSGTRLTVV.

The rearrangement joins TRBV29-1 to TRBJ2-2, with TRBD1 as a possible D gene (6 bases). Trimming left V 3 bases short and J 5 bases short, with 10 bases between. Germline CDR1 and CDR2: SQVTM and ANQGSEA. The CDR3 is 13 amino acids. The CDR3 nucleotides are TGCAGCGTTGACTCGGGACAAACCGGGGAGCTGTTTTTT. It specifies CSVDSGQTGELFF.

This clonotype was recorded a few times. The chain is built from TRBV11-3 and TRBJ2-3; no firm D call. The V gene lost 3 bases and the J gene lost 2 bases, with 9 bases spanning the gap. This CDR3 comprises 14 residues. The germline V gene has CDR1 SGHNT and CDR2 YENEEA. This chain's CDR3 is CASSLPVVTDTQYF. The CDR3 DNA reads TGTGCCAGCAGCTTGCCAGTAGTCACAGATACGCAGTATTTT.

This clonotype was detected many times. V gene TRBV29-1 combines with J gene TRBJ2-1; 8 bases fit TRBD2. This CDR3 has 13 residues. Germline CDR1 is SQVTM and CDR2 is ANQGSEA. The ends lost 8 bases at V and 5 bases at J; junction bases unmatched: 8. In DNA, the CDR3 is TGCAGCCTTGGACTAGCAGGGAACAATGAGCAGTTCTTC. It translates to CSLGLAGNNEQFF.

This chain uses TRBV20-1 with TRBJ1-1; 11 bases align to TRBD1. After removal of 6 bases from V and 5 bases from J, the junction contained 5 bases not matched to a gene. In germline, CDR1 is DFQATT, CDR2 SNEGSKA (reference sequence). There are 13 residues in the CDR3. The CDR3 DNA sequence: TGCAGTGCGGGACAGGGGGGAAATACTGAAGCTTTCTTT. This gives the protein CSAGQGGNTEAFF.

The chain combines TRBV5-4 with TRBJ2-5, with 10 bases aligning to TRBD2. Germline assignment: CDR1 SGHNT and CDR2 YYREEE (reference sequence). The CDR3 is made up of 14 amino acids. Trimming removed 5 bases from V and 1 base from J; junction bases left unmatched: 2. This chain's CDR3 is CASSTSGAQETQYF. CDR3 bases: TGTGCCAGCAGTACTAGCGGGGCCCAAGAGACCCAGTACTTC.

This clonotype was counted a few times. The V gene is TRBV18, the J gene TRBJ1-5, with 11 bases identical to TRBD1. V dropped 10 bases and J dropped 5; count of bases not matched to a gene: 4. Germline values: CDR1 KGHSH, CDR2 LQKENI. The CDR3 is 13 amino acids. Written as DNA, the CDR3 is TGTGCCACCAGGACAGGGGGCGATCAGCCCCAGCATTTT. Protein product: CATRTGGDQPQHF.